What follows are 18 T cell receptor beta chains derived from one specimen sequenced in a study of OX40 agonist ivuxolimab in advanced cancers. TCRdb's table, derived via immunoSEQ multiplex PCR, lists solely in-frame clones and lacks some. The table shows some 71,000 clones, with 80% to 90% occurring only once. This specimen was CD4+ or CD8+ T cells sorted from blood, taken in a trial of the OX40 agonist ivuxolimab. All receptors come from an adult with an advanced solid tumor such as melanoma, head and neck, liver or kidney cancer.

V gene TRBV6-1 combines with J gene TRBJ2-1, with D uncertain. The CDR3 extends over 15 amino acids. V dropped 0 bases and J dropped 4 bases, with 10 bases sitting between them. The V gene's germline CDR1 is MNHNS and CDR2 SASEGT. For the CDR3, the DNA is TGTGCCAGCAGTGAAGCCCCCGGGCCATACAATGAGCAGTTCTTC. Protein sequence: CASSEAPGPYNEQFF.

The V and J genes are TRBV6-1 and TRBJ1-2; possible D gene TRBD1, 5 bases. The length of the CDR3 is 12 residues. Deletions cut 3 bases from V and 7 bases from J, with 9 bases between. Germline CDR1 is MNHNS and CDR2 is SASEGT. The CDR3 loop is CASSDRDGGYTF. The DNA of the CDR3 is TGTGCCAGCAGTGACCGGGACGGTGGCTACACCTTC.

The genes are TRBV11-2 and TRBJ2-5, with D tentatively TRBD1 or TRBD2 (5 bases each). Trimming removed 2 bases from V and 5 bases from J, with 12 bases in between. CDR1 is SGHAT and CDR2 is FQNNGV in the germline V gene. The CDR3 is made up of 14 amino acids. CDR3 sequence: CASSLSRGAETQYF. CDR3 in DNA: TGTGCCAGCAGCTTATCCCGGGGCGCGGAGACCCAGTACTTC.

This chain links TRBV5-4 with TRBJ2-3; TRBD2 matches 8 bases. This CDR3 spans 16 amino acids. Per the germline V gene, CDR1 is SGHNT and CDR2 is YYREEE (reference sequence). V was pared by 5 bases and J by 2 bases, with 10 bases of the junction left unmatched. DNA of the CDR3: TGTGCCAGCAGAGCCGCCGGGAGGGCTCCCACAGATACGCAGTATTTT. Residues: CASRAAGRAPTDTQYF.

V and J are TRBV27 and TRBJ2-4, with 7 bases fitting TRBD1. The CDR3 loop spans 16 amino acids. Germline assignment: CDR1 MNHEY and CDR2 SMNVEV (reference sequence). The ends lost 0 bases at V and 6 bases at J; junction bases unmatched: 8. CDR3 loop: CASSLSGGRGRNIQYF. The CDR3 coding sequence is TGTGCCAGCAGTTTATCTGGTGGCAGGGGGAGAAACATTCAGTACTTC.

CDR3 loop: CASSHPGTGSLEQYF. DNA for the CDR3: TGTGCCAGCAGCCATCCCGGGACAGGGTCCCTCGAGCAGTACTTC. The gene calls are TRBV14 and TRBJ2-7; TRBD1 matches at 9 bases. V trimming: 3 bases; J trimming: 6 bases; junction bases outside the gene matches: 9. Germline V gives CDR1 SGHDN, CDR2 FVKESK. The CDR3 has 15 residues.

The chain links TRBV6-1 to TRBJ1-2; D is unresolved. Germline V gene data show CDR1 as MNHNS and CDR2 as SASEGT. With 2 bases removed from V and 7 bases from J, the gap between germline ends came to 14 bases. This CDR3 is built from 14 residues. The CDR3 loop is CASSELFGLGGYTF. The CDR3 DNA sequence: TGTGCCAGCAGTGAATTGTTTGGGCTGGGTGGCTACACCTTC.

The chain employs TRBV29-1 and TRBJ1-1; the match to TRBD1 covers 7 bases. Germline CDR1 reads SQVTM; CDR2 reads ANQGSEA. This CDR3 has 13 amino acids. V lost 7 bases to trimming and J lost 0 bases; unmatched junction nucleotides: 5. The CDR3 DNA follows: TGCAGCGCCGAGACAGGGATGAACACTGAAGCTTTCTTT. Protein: CSAETGMNTEAFF.

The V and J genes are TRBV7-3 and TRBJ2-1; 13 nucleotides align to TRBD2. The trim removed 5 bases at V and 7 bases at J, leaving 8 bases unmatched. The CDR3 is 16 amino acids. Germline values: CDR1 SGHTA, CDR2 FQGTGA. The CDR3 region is CASSNQLAGGMNEQFF. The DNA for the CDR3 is TGTGCCAGCAGCAACCAACTAGCGGGGGGGATGAATGAGCAGTTCTTC.

CDR3 sequence (DNA): TGTGCCAGCAGATCGGACAGTAATTCACCCCTCCACTTT. Amino acids: CASRSDSNSPLHF. The chain recombines TRBV9 with TRBJ1-6; the D gene is possibly TRBD1 (6 bases). The V end was cut by 5 bases, the J end by 6 bases, with 9 bases between. This CDR3 has 13 residues. Germline CDR1 is SGDLS and CDR2 is YYNGEE.

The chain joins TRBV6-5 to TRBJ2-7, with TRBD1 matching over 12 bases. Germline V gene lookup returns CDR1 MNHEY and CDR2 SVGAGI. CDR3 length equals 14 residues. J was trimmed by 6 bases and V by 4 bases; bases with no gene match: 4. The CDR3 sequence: CASSLGQGAPEQYF. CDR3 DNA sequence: TGTGCCAGCAGTTTGGGACAGGGGGCGCCCGAGCAGTACTTC.

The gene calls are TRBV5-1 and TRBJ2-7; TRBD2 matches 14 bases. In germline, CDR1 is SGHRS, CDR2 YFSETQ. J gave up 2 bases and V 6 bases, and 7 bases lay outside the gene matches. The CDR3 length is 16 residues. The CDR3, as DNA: TGCGCCAGCACCGGACTAGCGGGGGGACACACCTACGAGCAGTACTTC. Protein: CASTGLAGGHTYEQYF.

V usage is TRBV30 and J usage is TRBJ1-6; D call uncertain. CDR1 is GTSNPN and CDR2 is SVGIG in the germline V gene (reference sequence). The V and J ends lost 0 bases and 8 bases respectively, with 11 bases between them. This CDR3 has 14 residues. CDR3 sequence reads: CAWSVERYDSPLHF. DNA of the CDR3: TGTGCCTGGAGTGTAGAGAGATACGATTCACCCCTCCACTTT.

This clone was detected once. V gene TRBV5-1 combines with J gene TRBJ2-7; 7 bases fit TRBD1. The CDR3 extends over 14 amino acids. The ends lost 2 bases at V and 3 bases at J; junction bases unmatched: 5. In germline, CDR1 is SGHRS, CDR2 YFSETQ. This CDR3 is CASSFPGQHYEQYF. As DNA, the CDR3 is TGCGCCAGCAGCTTCCCGGGACAGCACTACGAGCAGTACTTC.

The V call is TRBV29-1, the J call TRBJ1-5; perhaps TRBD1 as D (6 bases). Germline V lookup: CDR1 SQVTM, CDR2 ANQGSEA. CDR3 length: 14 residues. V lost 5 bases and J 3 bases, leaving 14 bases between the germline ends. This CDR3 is CSVSEGGDNQPQHF. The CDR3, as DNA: TGCAGCGTTTCCGAGGGGGGTGACAATCAGCCCCAGCATTTT.

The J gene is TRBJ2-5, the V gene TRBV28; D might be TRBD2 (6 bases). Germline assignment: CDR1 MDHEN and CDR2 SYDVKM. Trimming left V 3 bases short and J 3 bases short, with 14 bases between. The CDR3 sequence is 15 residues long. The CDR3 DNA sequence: TGTGCCAGCAGTTTCCTGCGGGGAGGAAAAGAGACCCAGTACTTC. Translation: CASSFLRGGKETQYF.

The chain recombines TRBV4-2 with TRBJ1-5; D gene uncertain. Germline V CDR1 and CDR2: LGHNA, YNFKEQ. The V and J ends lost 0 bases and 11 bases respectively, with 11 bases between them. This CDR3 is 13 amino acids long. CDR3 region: CASSQEVDGAQHF. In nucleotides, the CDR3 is TGTGCCAGCAGCCAAGAAGTGGATGGGGCCCAGCATTTT.

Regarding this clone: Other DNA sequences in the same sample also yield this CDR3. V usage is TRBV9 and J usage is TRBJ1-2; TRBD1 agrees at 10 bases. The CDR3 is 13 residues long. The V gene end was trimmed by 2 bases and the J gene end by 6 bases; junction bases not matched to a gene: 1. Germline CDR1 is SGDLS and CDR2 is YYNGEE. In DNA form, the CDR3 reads TGTGCCAGCAGCGTTGGGACAGGGGATGGCTACACCTTC. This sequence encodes CASSVGTGDGYTF.